A single sample is the source of the 25 T cell receptor beta chains below, sequenced in a study of post-analysis software for immune sequencing data (dated by TCRdb to the mid-2010s). Summary of the overall study and its limitations: Patients showed significantly higher frequencies than controls for roughly five TRBV segments, among them TRBV5-6, TRBV5-1 and TRBV20-1.

These receptors' targets are unknown. Preparation of the library involved PCR. Data came from an Illumina HiSeq 2500. To reduce PCR and sequencing biases, unique molecular identifiers were built into the TCR beta cDNA libraries. TCRdb itself trimmed the public reads at Q25 with fastp, ran MiXCR and retained productive beta chains. CDR3 protein sequences are deduplicated, and each keeps its most common genes and DNA. Recorded for this sample are hundreds of thousands of distinct CDR3 sequences; approximately 59% of them occurred a single time. The top ten clonotypes cover 10% to 12% of the sample. Sequencing was performed on blood. Receptors were obtained from a girl between 2 and 10 years old with multiple sclerosis.

The chain uses TRBV2 and TRBJ1-2; D unresolved. The CDR3 spans 12 residues. Germline CDR1 reads SNHLY; CDR2 reads FYNNEI. Deletions cut 8 bases from V and 1 base from J, with 8 bases between. This chain's CDR3 is CASHTYNYGYTF. The CDR3 DNA is TGTGCCAGCCACACGTATAACTATGGCTACACCTTC.

The chain combines TRBV29-1 with TRBJ1-1, with no clear D. Germline CDR1 and CDR2: SQVTM and ANQGSEA. This CDR3 comprises 12 residues. The V end lost 7 bases, the J end lost 5 bases, and 14 bases lay between the germline ends. The CDR3 spells CSGTQEPTEAFF. The CDR3 DNA reads as TGCAGCGGAACCCAGGAACCTACTGAAGCTTTCTTT.

The chain links TRBV20-1 to TRBJ2-5; 9 bases fit TRBD2. V lost 3 bases, J lost 4 bases, and 6 bases stayed unmatched. The CDR3 spans 14 residues. The germline gives CDR1 DFQATT, CDR2 SNEGSKA (reference sequence). The CDR3 here is CSASLAGAVETQYF. CDR3 bases: TGCAGTGCTAGTTTAGCGGGAGCCGTAGAGACCCAGTACTTC.

This rearrangement joins TRBV7-9 to TRBJ2-5; TRBD1 agrees at 8 bases. The J call is in doubt because the DNA end fits TRBJ2-1 better. Per germline, CDR1 SEHNR and CDR2 FQNEAQ (reference sequence). The CDR3 extends over 14 amino acids. CDR3 protein: CASSPDRERETQFF. CDR3 bases: TGTGCCAGCAGCCCGGACAGGGAACGAGAGACCCAGTTCTTC.

On this clonotype itself: The junction and the germline gene differ at one end; a read error may be behind it. The chain employs TRBV5-1 and TRBJ2-7; TRBD2 agrees at 7 bases. Per germline, CDR1 SGHRS and CDR2 YFSETQ. The CDR3 runs to 16 residues. The CDR3: CASSLGGGSPSHEQYF. CDR3 nucleotide sequence: TGCGCCAGCAGCTTGGGGGGCGGGAGCCCCTCCCACGAGCAGTACTTC.

Turning to this clonotype: An end of the junction does not agree with germline; a read error may underlie this. The chain joins TRBV4-3 to TRBJ2-6; no definite D call. This CDR3 comprises 17 residues. Germline assignment: CDR1 LGHNA and CDR2 YSLEER. DNA for the CDR3: TGCGCCAGCAGCCATGGCAGTGTTCCCTCTGGGTCCAACGTCCTGACTTTC. This gives the protein CASSHGSVPSGSNVLTF.

This clonotype was counted a single time. V is TRBV12-3 or TRBV12-4 and J is TRBJ2-5, with a tentative D call TRBD1 (5 bases). The length of the CDR3 is 17 residues. V was shortened by 2 bases and J by 1 base, with 17 bases between the two germline ends. In nucleotides, the CDR3 is TGTGCCAGCAGTTTAAGTGCGCAGGGCATGTCCCAAGAGACCCAGTACTTC. Protein product: CASSLSAQGMSQETQYF.

The V gene is TRBV18, the J gene TRBJ1-5; 7 bases agree with TRBD1. V lost 5 bases to trimming and J lost 7 bases; unmatched junction nucleotides: 5. The CDR3 is made up of 13 amino acids. Per the germline V gene, CDR1 is KGHSH and CDR2 is LQKENI. The CDR3 reads CASSTGAEQPQHF. Here the CDR3 DNA reads TGTGCCAGCTCAACAGGGGCGGAACAGCCCCAGCATTTT.

There are a few counts of this clonotype. This sequence joins TRBV11-2 and TRBJ1-2, with no clear D. With 5 bases removed from V and 4 bases from J, the gap between germline ends came to 11 bases. The CDR3 totals 13 residues. The germline gives CDR1 SGHAT, CDR2 FQNNGV. CDR3 coding DNA: TGTGCCAGCAGCGCCGGGGAGGGCTATGGCTACACCTTC. As protein: CASSAGEGYGYTF.

This chain links TRBV5-1 with TRBJ1-2; 8 bases match TRBD1. The CDR3 is made up of 14 amino acids. Looked up from germline, CDR1 is SGHRS and CDR2 is YFSETQ. V was clipped by 0 bases and J by 3 bases; unmatched bases: 1. The CDR3 loop is CASSLEGQDYGYTF. The CDR3 region has the DNA TGCGCCAGCAGCTTGGAGGGACAGGACTATGGCTACACCTTC.

The chain combines TRBV7-9 with TRBJ1-1, with D possibly being TRBD1 (5 bases). This CDR3 region has 15 residues. Trimming shortened V by 5 bases and J by 4 bases, and 17 bases separated the two germline ends. CDR1 SEHNR and CDR2 FQNEAQ come from the germline V gene (reference sequence). The CDR3 protein is CASSPTGARATEAFF. The CDR3 DNA reads TGTGCCAGCAGCCCTACAGGTGCAAGAGCCACTGAAGCTTTCTTT. Supplemented by reference TRBV7-9 and TRBJ1-1, the full variable domain reads DTGVSQNPRHKITKRGQNVTFRCDPISEHNRLYWYRQTLGQGPEFLTYFQNEAQLEKSRLLSDRFSAERPKGSFSTLEIQRTEQGDSAMYLCASSPTGARATEAFFGQGTRLTVV.

The genes are TRBV18 and TRBJ2-5; 7 bases line up with TRBD1. The V gene's germline CDR1 is KGHSH and CDR2 LQKENI. J was trimmed by 5 bases and V by 6 bases; bases with no gene match: 9. This CDR3 is 14 amino acids long. The CDR3 sequence: CASSPTGARETQYF. The DNA of the CDR3 is TGTGCCAGCTCCCCCACAGGGGCGCGGGAGACCCAGTACTTC.

This sequence joins TRBV6-5 and TRBJ1-6, with TRBD1 identical over 8 bases. The germline CDR1 and CDR2 sequences are MNHEY and SVGAGI. Trimming removed 5 bases from V and 10 bases from J; junction bases left unmatched: 7. This CDR3 is 14 amino acids long. The CDR3 coding sequence is TGTGCCAGCAGTGGGACAGGCTTTACGTCACCCCTCCACTTT. Its protein is CASSGTGFTSPLHF.

A few counts support this clonotype. This chain joins TRBV5-1 and TRBJ2-5; 7 bases line up with TRBD1. CDR3 length: 15 residues. Per germline, CDR1 SGHRS and CDR2 YFSETQ. V was clipped by 1 base and J by 5 bases; unmatched bases: 8. CDR3 nucleotides: TGCGCCAGCAGCTTGAGGGGGCTCAAGAGGGAGACCCAGTACTTC. Encoded protein: CASSLRGLKRETQYF. Looking up the rest from reference TRBV5-1 and TRBJ2-5 gives the full variable domain: KAGVTQTPRYLIKTRGQQVTLSCSPISGHRSVSWYQQTPGQGLQFLFEYFSETQRNKGNFPGRFSGRQFSNSRSEMNVSTLELGDSALYLCASSLRGLKRETQYFGPGTRLLVL.

The chain employs TRBV20-1 and TRBJ2-7; TRBD2 matches 10 bases. The germline V gene encodes CDR1 DFQATT and CDR2 SNEGSKA (reference sequence). The CDR3 consists of 14 residues. With V trimmed by 0 bases and J by 10 bases, 9 bases remained unmatched. CDR3 in DNA: TGCAGTGCTAGAGATGGGGGTAGCGGGAGGTCCCAGTACTTC. This gives the protein CSARDGGSGRSQYF.

The chain combines TRBV29-1 with TRBJ1-2; no clear D gene. The CDR3 sequence is 12 residues long. V gave up 3 bases and J gave up 2 bases, with 7 bases separating them. The germline V gene has CDR1 SQVTM and CDR2 ANQGSEA. The CDR3 sequence is CSVEVGNYGYTF. DNA of the CDR3: TGCAGCGTTGAGGTAGGAAACTATGGCTACACCTTC.

The V and J genes are TRBV5-1 and TRBJ2-1; a weak D match, TRBD2 (9 bases). The CDR3 runs to 18 residues. CDR1 SGHRS and CDR2 YFSETQ come from the germline V gene. With 4 bases removed from V and 2 bases from J, the gap between germline ends came to 22 bases. The CDR3, as DNA: TGCGCCAGCAGCAGGACAGGGCTAGCGGGAAACCCCTACAATGAGCAGTTCTTC. Residues: CASSRTGLAGNPYNEQFF.

This clonotype was seen more than once but under ten times. The chain has TRBV11-2 and TRBJ2-1; no definite D call. The length of the CDR3 is 13 residues. The ends were cut back, 1 base at V and 6 bases at J, with 7 bases in the middle. In germline, CDR1 is SGHAT, CDR2 FQNNGV. In nucleotides, the CDR3 is TGTGCCAGCAGCTTAGCCCCAACCAATGAGCAGTTCTTC. Its protein is CASSLAPTNEQFF.

V is TRBV27 and J is TRBJ2-7; D is possibly TRBD2 (6 bases). Germline V gene lookup returns CDR1 MNHEY and CDR2 SMNVEV (reference sequence). The CDR3 runs to 11 residues. Trimming removed 8 bases at V and 2 bases at J, with 7 bases between. The CDR3 DNA reads as TGTGCCAGCGGGGGGACCTACGAGCAGTACTTC. Its translation is CASGGTYEQYF.

J is TRBJ1-2 and V is TRBV4-1; D perhaps matches TRBD1 (6 bases). Germline CDR1 and CDR2: MGHRA and YSYEKL. Deletions cut 0 bases from V and 6 bases from J, with 14 bases between. This CDR3 spans 15 amino acids. The CDR3 sequence is CASSQDQGTANGYTF. The CDR3 DNA reads as TGCGCCAGCAGCCAAGATCAGGGGACGGCTAATGGCTACACCTTC.

The sample holds one count of this clonotype. The rearrangement links TRBV10-2 to TRBJ2-3, with unresolved D. The CDR3 spans 12 residues. The germline V and J ends were trimmed by 3 bases and 10 bases, with 11 bases remaining between them. Germline CDR1 and CDR2: WSHSY and SAAADI. CDR3 sequence: CASSEGPTAQYF. In DNA, the CDR3 is TGCGCCAGCAGTGAAGGGCCGACGGCGCAGTATTTT.

The V and J genes are TRBV9 and TRBJ2-2, with D perhaps matching TRBD2 (5 bases). There are 16 residues in the CDR3. The germline V gene has CDR1 SGDLS and CDR2 YYNGEE. V shed 4 bases and J shed 1 base, with 14 bases lying between them. This CDR3 reads CASSPNEGLNTGELFF. CDR3 DNA: TGTGCCAGCAGCCCAAACGAAGGACTGAACACCGGGGAGCTGTTTTTT.

The chain employs TRBV29-1 and TRBJ2-5, with TRBD2 identical over 13 bases. The V gene's germline CDR1 is SQVTM and CDR2 ANQGSEA. V lost 6 bases, J lost 5 bases, and 3 bases stayed unmatched. CDR3 size: 13 residues. This chain's CDR3 is CSVTSGGAETQYF. The CDR3 DNA sequence: TGCAGCGTCACTAGCGGGGGGGCCGAGACCCAGTACTTC. The complete variable domain, with remaining parts taken from reference TRBV29-1 and TRBJ2-5, reads SAVISQKPSRDICQRGTSLTIQCQVDSQVTMMFWYRQQPGQSLTLIATANQGSEATYESGFVIDKFPISRPNLTFSTLTVSNMSPEDSSIYLCSVTSGGAETQYFGPGTRLLVL.

The chain joins TRBV7-9 to TRBJ2-1; 10 nucleotides align to TRBD2. The CDR3 has 18 amino acids. The ends lost 0 bases at V and 10 bases at J; junction bases unmatched: 15. From germline, CDR1 is SEHNR and CDR2 FQNEAQ (reference sequence). The CDR3 coding sequence is TGTGCCAGCAGCTTAGCGGCTAGCGGGGGCCCGTTCCAAGGCGAGCAGTTCTTC. This gives the protein CASSLAASGGPFQGEQFF.

This rearrangement joins TRBV6-1 to TRBJ2-4, with 15 bases identical to TRBD2. CDR1 and CDR2 (germline): MNHNS, SASEGT. Trimming at V came to 6 bases and at J to 8 bases, leaving 14 bases not matched to a gene. The CDR3 is made up of 18 amino acids. CDR3 sequence: CASSPGRTSGGARHIQYF. DNA for the CDR3: TGTGCCAGCAGCCCCGGGCGGACTAGCGGGGGGGCTCGGCACATTCAGTACTTC.